This T cell receptor beta chain was sequenced for a study of graft-versus-host responses after intestinal transplantation. For the study at large: All recipients were transplanted with multivisceral, liver-intestinal, or isolated intestinal grafts.

The repertoire was sequenced with immunoSEQ multiplex PCR; TCRdb's copy has only in-frame clones and lacks some. The sample has 80,000 to 100,000 clones, over 80% seen once. Turning to this clone: Its antigen is currently unknown.

Germline V gives CDR1 SGHAT, CDR2 FQDESV (reference sequence). Losses at the gene ends were 5 bases for V and 1 base for J; bases not matched to a gene: 5. The length of the CDR3 is 15 residues. Findings and caveats of the study: Maximum circulating GvH clone levels tracked with early post-transplant HvG decreases. The marrow of recipients harbored GvH clones, and ileum or blood showed some of them first. The presence of high graft-versus-host to host-versus-graft clonal ratios in allografts characterized patients with graft-donor T cell macrochimerism.

The rearrangement uses TRBV11-1 and TRBJ1-1, with TRBD1 identical over 9 bases. Sequences were derived from unstimulated CD8+ T cells sorted from spleen or lymph node cells, sampled before intestinal transplant. This TCR was recovered from a human donor who received an intestinal transplant. CDR3 DNA: TGTGCCAGCAGCCCGGACAGGGGAGGGAACACTGAAGCTTTCTTT. This translates into CASSPDRGGNTEAFF.